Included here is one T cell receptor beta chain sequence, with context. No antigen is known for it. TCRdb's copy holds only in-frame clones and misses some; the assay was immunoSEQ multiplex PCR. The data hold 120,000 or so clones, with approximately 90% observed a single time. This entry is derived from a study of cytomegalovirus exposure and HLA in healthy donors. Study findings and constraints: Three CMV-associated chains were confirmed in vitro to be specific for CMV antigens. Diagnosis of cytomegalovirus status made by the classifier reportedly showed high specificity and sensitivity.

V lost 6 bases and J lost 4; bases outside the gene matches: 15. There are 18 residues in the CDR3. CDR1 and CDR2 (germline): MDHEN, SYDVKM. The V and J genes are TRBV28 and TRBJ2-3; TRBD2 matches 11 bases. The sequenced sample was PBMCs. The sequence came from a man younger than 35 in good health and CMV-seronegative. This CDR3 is CASSLGSGRAFRSDTQYF. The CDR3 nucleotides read TGTGCCAGCAGCCTCGGTAGCGGGAGGGCCTTTCGGTCAGATACGCAGTATTTT.